These T cell receptor beta chains were read from a single sample in a study of OX40 agonist ivuxolimab in advanced cancers. Produced via immunoSEQ multiplex PCR; TCRdb's table is partial and in-frame only. The repertoire holds tens of thousands of clones, approximately 90% seen once, with around a sixth in the top ten. The specimen comprised CD4+ or CD8+ T cells sorted from blood, sampled in a trial of the OX40 agonist ivuxolimab. The origin of the receptors is an adult with an advanced solid tumor such as melanoma, head and neck, liver or kidney cancer. CDR3s include the opening cysteine and the closing phenylalanine or tryptophan. D genes are given only for firm matches. The listing skips clone size in some rows; elsewhere it reads once, few, many or a size class.

>TRBV5-1|TRBJ1-4|-|-
CASSLGWTENEKLFF
TGCGCCAGCAGCTTAGGTTGGACAGAGAATGAAAAACTGTTTTTT
>TRBV7-9|TRBJ2-5|TRBD2|-
CASSLLTGGYLKETQYF
TGTGCCAGCAGCTTATTAACCGGGGGGTACCTCAAAGAGACCCAGTACTTC
>TRBV7-6|TRBJ2-2|-|-
CASSLDLSGTEAGELFF
TGTGCCAGCAGCTTAGATCTCTCCGGCACTGAAGCCGGGGAGCTGTTTTTT
>TRBV15|TRBJ2-7|-|-
CATSRGPETYEQYF
TGTGCCACCAGCAGAGGGCCGGAAACCTACGAGCAGTACTTC
>TRBV28|TRBJ2-2|-|-
CASSITGELFF
TGTGCCAGCAGTATCACCGGGGAGCTGTTTTTT
>TRBV18|TRBJ2-3|-|-
CASSPLTTDTQYF
TGTGCCAGCTCCCCCCTCACCACAGATACGCAGTATTTT
>TRBV9|TRBJ1-1|-|-
CASSGEGFWNTEAFF
TGTGCCAGCAGCGGAGAGGGGTTTTGGAACACTGAAGCTTTCTTT
>TRBV2|TRBJ2-3|-|-
CASGMDTQYF
TGTGCCAGCGGGATGGATACGCAGTATTTT
>TRBV9|TRBJ2-7|-|-
CASSAGGSYEQYF
TGTGCCAGCTCGGCAGGGGGGTCCTACGAGCAGTACTTC
>TRBV10-2|TRBJ2-1|-|few
CASSEGGAYNEQFF
TGCGCCAGCAGTGAAGGGGGGGCATACAATGAGCAGTTCTTC
>TRBV19|TRBJ1-5|TRBD1|-
CASSPGQPLNLLSNQPQHF
TGTGCCAGTAGTCCGGGACAGCCGCTGAATCTACTTAGCAATCAGCCCCAGCATTTT
>TRBV19|TRBJ1-1|-|-
CASSILGRTEAFF
TGTGCCAGTAGTATATTGGGGAGGACTGAAGCTTTCTTT
>TRBV19|TRBJ2-2|-|-
CASSIGGLGELFF
TGTGCCAGTAGTATTGGGGGACTCGGGGAGCTGTTTTTT
>TRBV1|TRBJ2-1|-|-
CTSSQVPRECYNEQFF
TGCACCAGCAGCCAAGTTCCTAGGGAATGCTACAATGAGCAGTTCTTC
>TRBV19|TRBJ2-1|TRBD2|-
CASSPLAGYNNEQFF
TGTGCCAGTAGTCCCCTAGCGGGTTACAACAATGAGCAGTTCTTC
>TRBV19|TRBJ2-1|-|-
CASTPGGGGLSYNEQFF
TGTGCCAGTACCCCTGGTGGGGGGGGCCTGTCCTACAATGAGCAGTTCTTC
>TRBV11-2|TRBJ2-5|-|-
CASSLPGGQETQYF
TGTGCCAGCAGCCTGCCTGGGGGCCAAGAGACCCAGTACTTC